The 31 T cell receptor beta chains listed next were all sequenced from one sample in a study of long-term antiretroviral therapy in people with HIV. They ran version v3.0 of the immunoSEQ assay at survey level. The method was immunoSEQ multiplex PCR; TCRdb's version includes in-frame clones alone and lacks a portion of them. Of 25,000 to 30,000 clones listed, approximately 88% are singletons. Sequenced here: unsorted PBMCs, sampled 2.7 to 2.9 years after starting antiretroviral therapy. These receptors came from a man aged 30 to 39 with HIV.

The chain uses TRBV27 and TRBJ1-2; the match to TRBD1 covers 7 bases. Germline loops: CDR1 MNHEY, CDR2 SMNVEV (reference sequence). CDR3 length: 14 residues. V shed 4 bases and J 7 bases; nucleotides not matched to a gene: 9. CDR3 protein: CASSSSGQRSGYTF. DNA of the CDR3: TGTGCCAGCAGTTCGTCGGGACAGAGGTCTGGCTACACCTTC.

The gene calls are TRBV10-1 and TRBJ2-1, with 10 bases matching TRBD1. Germline CDR1 is WNHNN and CDR2 is SYGVQD (reference sequence). CDR3 length: 21 residues. Germline trimming cut 4 bases from V and 3 bases from J; bases unmatched to any gene: 21. The CDR3 sequence: CASSGTGTGEVSPFLYNEQFF. The CDR3 nucleotides are TGCGCCAGCAGTGGAACCGGGACAGGGGAAGTCAGTCCGTTTCTCTACAATGAGCAGTTCTTC.

The gene calls are TRBV5-1 and TRBJ2-3; D remains ambiguous. The CDR3 contains 15 residues. CDR1 and CDR2 from the germline V gene are SGHRS and YFSETQ. V was shortened by 1 base and J by 0 bases, with 9 bases between the two germline ends. The CDR3 loop is CASSLPSASTDTQYF. The CDR3 DNA is TGCGCCAGCAGCTTGCCTTCGGCTAGCACAGATACGCAGTATTTT. Full variable domain (missing parts from reference TRBV5-1 and TRBJ2-3): KAGVTQTPRYLIKTRGQQVTLSCSPISGHRSVSWYQQTPGQGLQFLFEYFSETQRNKGNFPGRFSGRQFSNSRSEMNVSTLELGDSALYLCASSLPSASTDTQYFGPGTRLTVL.

The J gene is TRBJ1-4, the V gene TRBV5-6; D remains ambiguous. The CDR3 is 15 residues long. Trimming left V 1 base short and J 7 bases short, with 14 bases between. CDR1 and CDR2 (germline): SGHDT, YYEEEE. In nucleotides, the CDR3 is TGTGCCAGCAGCTTGATAGGACGCCTAGGTGAAAAACTGTTTTTT. This codes for CASSLIGRLGEKLFF.

V gene TRBV2 combines with J gene TRBJ1-2; possible D gene TRBD1, 6 bases. Deletions cut 2 bases from V and 0 bases from J, with 10 bases between. Germline CDR1 and CDR2: SNHLY and FYNNEI. The CDR3 consists of 15 residues. CDR3: CASSEWQGTNYGYTF. The CDR3 DNA reads as TGTGCCAGCAGTGAATGGCAGGGGACTAACTATGGCTACACCTTC.

This clone was seen only a few times. The chain employs TRBV7-2 and TRBJ2-7; D is undetermined. Germline V gene sequence: CDR1 SGHTA, CDR2 FQGNSA. The CDR3 runs to 12 residues. The germline V and J ends were trimmed by 5 bases and 3 bases, with 8 bases remaining between them. The CDR3 loop reads CASSNTLYEQYF. The CDR3 nucleotides are TGTGCCAGCAGCAACACTCTCTACGAGCAGTACTTC.

The chain couples TRBV6-6 to TRBJ2-1; 7 positions match TRBD1. The V segment lost 2 bases and the J segment 9 bases; nucleotides outside the gene matches: 4. This CDR3 is built from 13 residues. The germline CDR1 and CDR2 sequences are MNHNY and SVGAGI (reference sequence). CDR3 in amino acids: CASSYVGGGEQFF. CDR3 nucleotide sequence: TGTGCCAGCAGTTACGTAGGGGGCGGTGAGCAGTTCTTC.

Concerning this clone itself: At one of its ends the junction is not consistent with the germline gene, which may arise from a read error. The chain links TRBV7-7 to TRBJ2-5, with 11 positions matching TRBD1. This CDR3 region has 13 residues. Per the germline V gene, CDR1 is SSHAT and CDR2 is FNYEAQ (reference sequence). This CDR3 reads CASSLGTGGAQYF. The CDR3 DNA reads TGTGCTAGCAGCTTAGGGACAGGGGGGGCCCAGTACTTC.

This clone was observed a handful of times. The chain joins TRBV6-6 to TRBJ1-2; 8 nucleotides match TRBD1. CDR3 length: 15 amino acids. With 4 bases clipped from V and 4 bases from J, the junction kept 8 bases outside the gene matches. Germline V gives CDR1 MNHNY, CDR2 SVGAGI (reference sequence). CDR3 in DNA: TGTGCCAGCAGTTCTCCGGGACAGGCTGTCTATGGCTACACCTTC. Translated, it gives CASSSPGQAVYGYTF.

This chain uses TRBV5-1 with TRBJ2-3; D is ambiguous. The CDR3 sequence is 12 residues long. Trimming shortened V by 3 bases and J by 2 bases, and 4 bases separated the two germline ends. Germline loops: CDR1 SGHRS, CDR2 YFSETQ. This CDR3 reads CASSWDTDTQYF. The CDR3 DNA sequence: TGCGCCAGCAGCTGGGACACAGATACGCAGTATTTT. The complete variable domain, with remaining parts taken from reference TRBV5-1 and TRBJ2-3, reads KAGVTQTPRYLIKTRGQQVTLSCSPISGHRSVSWYQQTPGQGLQFLFEYFSETQRNKGNFPGRFSGRQFSNSRSEMNVSTLELGDSALYLCASSWDTDTQYFGPGTRLTVL.

The chain uses TRBV2 and TRBJ2-7; TRBD2 matches 7 bases. Germline trimming cut 6 bases from V and 5 bases from J; bases unmatched to any gene: 13. This CDR3 is 15 amino acids long. Germline CDR1 SNHLY, CDR2 FYNNEI. CDR3 DNA sequence: TGTGCCAGCAGCCCCCTCGGCGGGAGTTACGACGAGCAGTACTTC. As protein: CASSPLGGSYDEQYF.

The chain joins TRBV5-1 to TRBJ1-5, with no clear D. CDR1 and CDR2 (germline): SGHRS, YFSETQ. The CDR3 is 15 residues long. The V and J ends lost 4 bases and 4 bases respectively, with 15 bases between them. CDR3 nucleotide sequence: TGCGCCAGCAGCCTGGACGGTGGATCGAATCAGCCCCAGCATTTT. The encoded protein is CASSLDGGSNQPQHF.

The chain combines TRBV5-1 with TRBJ2-7; 8 positions match TRBD1. The CDR3 loop spans 14 amino acids. J lost 7 bases, V lost 4 bases, and 10 bases had no gene match. Germline loops: CDR1 SGHRS, CDR2 YFSETQ. The CDR3 coding sequence is TGCGCCAGCAGCACCAGGGGGCGTACTTTGGAGCAGTACTTC. Protein product: CASSTRGRTLEQYF.

The chain recombines TRBV30 with TRBJ1-2; a possible D gene is TRBD1 (6 bases). The CDR3 totals 15 residues. The germline V gene has CDR1 GTSNPN and CDR2 SVGIG (reference sequence). V gave up 3 bases and J gave up 8 bases, with 22 bases separating them. CDR3 protein: CAWSPNEQGSRGYTF. CDR3 in DNA: TGTGCCTGGAGCCCTAATGAACAGGGTTCGCGAGGCTACACCTTC.

The chain couples TRBV5-5 to TRBJ1-3; D remains unclear. Germline V CDR1 and CDR2: SGHKS, YYEKEE (reference sequence). The V end lost 2 bases, the J end lost 4 bases, and 10 bases lay between the germline ends. The length of the CDR3 is 14 residues. The CDR3 nucleotides are TGTGCCAGCAGCTTCGACTCCTCGGGAAACACCATATATTTT. This encodes CASSFDSSGNTIYF.

CDR3 residues: CASSLLAGGMGETQYF. The CDR3 DNA is TGTGCCAGCAGTTTACTAGCGGGAGGTATGGGAGAGACCCAGTACTTC. The rearrangement links TRBV27 to TRBJ2-5, with 11 bases aligning to TRBD2. Germline V lookup: CDR1 MNHEY, CDR2 SMNVEV (reference sequence). This CDR3 is built from 16 residues. Trimming took 2 bases from V and 4 from J; bases not matched to a gene: 6.

The rearrangement links TRBV28 to TRBJ1-6; D uncertain. With 4 bases removed from V and 0 bases from J, the gap between germline ends came to 16 bases. CDR3 length: 18 amino acids. Germline V CDR1 and CDR2: MDHEN, SYDVKM. DNA for the CDR3: TGTGCCAGCAGTTCCCTCTGGTTGGGGAGCTCCTATAATTCACCCCTCCACTTT. This translates into CASSSLWLGSSYNSPLHF.

This clone was seen more than once but under ten times. The V gene is TRBV5-4, the J gene TRBJ1-6, with 7 bases fitting TRBD1. The J segment lost 5 bases and the V segment lost 0 bases, leaving 2 bases of the junction unmatched. Per the germline V gene, CDR1 is SGHNT and CDR2 is YYREEE (reference sequence). This CDR3 has 15 residues. This CDR3 reads CASSLERGHNSPLHF. As DNA, the CDR3 is TGTGCCAGCAGCTTGGAAAGGGGGCATAATTCACCCCTCCACTTT.

V is TRBV9 and J is TRBJ1-5; 7 nucleotides match TRBD1. Unmatched junction bases numbered 8, after V lost 4 bases and J lost 4 bases. CDR1 SGDLS and CDR2 YYNGEE come from the germline V gene. The CDR3 loop spans 15 amino acids. CDR3 region: CASSPGGGTNQPQHF. The CDR3 DNA follows: TGTGCCAGCAGCCCAGGGGGTGGGACTAATCAGCCCCAGCATTTT.

This chain links TRBV2 with TRBJ2-7; no reliable D call. V lost 7 bases and J lost 0, with 7 bases in between. CDR1 is SNHLY, CDR2 FYNNEI, per germline. The CDR3 length is 12 residues. In DNA, the CDR3 is TGTGCCAGCAAGGGCGACTCCTACGAGCAGTACTTC. Amino acids: CASKGDSYEQYF.

This clone was found a few times. V gene TRBV6-1 combines with J gene TRBJ1-6, with D perhaps matching TRBD1 (6 bases). This CDR3 is built from 15 residues. The germline gives CDR1 MNHNS, CDR2 SASEGT. Trimming pared 8 bases from V and 0 bases from J, leaving 11 bases between. CDR3 protein: CASRRDISYNSPLHF. CDR3 coding DNA: TGTGCCAGCCGTCGGGACATCTCCTATAATTCACCCCTCCACTTT.

This rearrangement joins TRBV5-1 to TRBJ2-7, with D perhaps matching TRBD1 or TRBD2 (5 bases each). Deletions cut 4 bases from V and 2 bases from J, with 16 bases between. This CDR3 contains 15 residues. CDR1 and CDR2 from the germline V gene are SGHRS and YFSETQ. CDR3 region: CASSEGPGRTYEQYF. The CDR3 nucleotides read TGCGCCAGCAGCGAAGGGCCGGGACGGACCTACGAGCAGTACTTC.

This clone has a single count. This chain joins TRBV11-1 and TRBJ1-6, with 7 bases identical to TRBD1. This CDR3 is built from 14 residues. CDR1 and CDR2 from the germline V gene are SGHAT and FQDESV (reference sequence). Trimming cost V 4 bases and J 5 bases; bases outside gene matches: 2. The CDR3 spells CASSYRGNNSPLHF. CDR3 nucleotides: TGTGCCAGCAGCTACAGGGGAAATAATTCACCCCTCCACTTT.

The chain carries TRBV7-9 and TRBJ2-7; either TRBD1 or TRBD2 may fit D (5 bases each). Germline V lookup: CDR1 SEHNR, CDR2 FQNEAQ (reference sequence). CDR3 length equals 15 residues. Trimming cost V 5 bases and J 0 bases, with 14 bases left between them. The CDR3 protein is CASSPRDGYSYEQYF. The CDR3 bases are TGTGCCAGCAGCCCACGGGACGGCTACTCCTACGAGCAGTACTTC.

This clone has only one observation. This chain links TRBV6-5 with TRBJ2-3; 12 bases fit TRBD1. The CDR3 totals 14 residues. After removal of 6 bases from V and 6 bases from J, the junction contained 4 bases not matched to a gene. Per germline, CDR1 MNHEY and CDR2 SVGAGI. This CDR3 is CASRPGQGADTQYF. CDR3 in DNA: TGTGCCAGCAGGCCGGGACAGGGGGCTGATACGCAGTATTTT.

The chain has TRBV10-3 and TRBJ2-3; 7 nucleotides agree with TRBD2. Per the germline V gene, CDR1 is ENHRY and CDR2 is SYGVKD. With V trimmed by 4 bases and J by 5 bases, 12 bases remained unmatched. This CDR3 is 16 amino acids long. The CDR3 is CAISGPSGAGGDTQYF. As DNA, the CDR3 is TGTGCCATCAGTGGGCCCAGCGGGGCAGGAGGAGATACGCAGTATTTT.

The count of this clone is one. This rearrangement joins TRBV5-1 to TRBJ1-4; 7 nucleotides align to TRBD1. Losses at the gene ends were 5 bases for V and 4 bases for J; bases not matched to a gene: 8. Germline V CDR1 and CDR2: SGHRS, YFSETQ. This CDR3 contains 15 residues. CDR3 nucleotides: TGCGCCAGCAGTCGCTCCGGGACAGATAATGAAAAACTGTTTTTT. This sequence encodes CASSRSGTDNEKLFF.

This clone occurred once. J is TRBJ2-7 and V is TRBV6-6; D is undetermined. From germline, CDR1 is MNHNY and CDR2 SVGAGI (reference sequence). The germline V and J ends were trimmed by 6 bases and 0 bases, with 12 bases remaining between them. The CDR3 sequence is 14 residues long. CDR3 region: CASSHGPSSYEQYF. The CDR3, as DNA: TGTGCCAGCAGCCACGGACCGAGCTCCTACGAGCAGTACTTC.

The chain uses TRBV6-5 and TRBJ1-2; 9 positions agree with TRBD1. CDR1 is MNHEY and CDR2 is SVGAGI in the germline V gene. The CDR3 contains 13 residues. With 5 bases clipped from V and 8 bases from J, the junction kept 6 bases outside the gene matches. The CDR3 here is CASSIGQGLGYTF. CDR3 sequence (DNA): TGTGCCAGCAGTATTGGACAGGGGTTAGGCTACACCTTC.

The chain joins TRBV13 to TRBJ2-7; 10 bases line up with TRBD1. Germline-derived CDR1 and CDR2 are PRHDT and FYEKMQ (reference sequence). J lost 2 bases, V lost 5 bases, and 6 bases had no gene match. The CDR3 has 15 amino acids. CDR3: CASSRHGTGAYEQYF. CDR3 bases: TGTGCCAGCAGCCGGCACGGGACAGGGGCCTACGAGCAGTACTTC.

This sequence joins TRBV4-1 and TRBJ2-4, with 8 bases matching TRBD2. This CDR3 comprises 18 residues. Germline lookup yields CDR1 MGHRA and CDR2 YSYEKL. The trim removed 0 bases at V and 3 bases at J, leaving 10 bases unmatched. The DNA of the CDR3 is TGCGCCAGCAGCCAAGATCGGGGGGGAGCGGTAGGCAAAAACATTCAGTACTTC. As protein: CASSQDRGGAVGKNIQYF.